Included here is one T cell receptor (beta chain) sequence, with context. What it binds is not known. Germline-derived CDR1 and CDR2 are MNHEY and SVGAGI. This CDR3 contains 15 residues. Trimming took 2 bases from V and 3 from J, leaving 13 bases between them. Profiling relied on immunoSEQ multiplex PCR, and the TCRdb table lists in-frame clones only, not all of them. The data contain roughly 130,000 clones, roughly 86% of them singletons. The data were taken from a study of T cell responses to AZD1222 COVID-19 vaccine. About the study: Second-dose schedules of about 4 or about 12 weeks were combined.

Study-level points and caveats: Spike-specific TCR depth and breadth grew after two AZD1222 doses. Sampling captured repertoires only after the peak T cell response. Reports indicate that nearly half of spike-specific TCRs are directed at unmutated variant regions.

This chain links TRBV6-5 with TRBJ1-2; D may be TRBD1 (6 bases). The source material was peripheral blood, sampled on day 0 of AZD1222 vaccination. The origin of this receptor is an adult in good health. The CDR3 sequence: CASSYGQGPYYGYTF. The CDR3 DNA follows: TGTGCCAGCAGTTACGGGCAGGGGCCGTACTATGGCTACACCTTC.